Presented here are 24 T cell receptor beta chains from one specimen sequenced in a study of shared clonotypes between healthy human individuals (TCRdb year 2020). Receptor libraries were prepared by the immunoSEQ multiplex PCR assay. TCRdb mirrors the immuneACCESS table, restricted to in-frame sequences. Some clones are absent from its copies; in checked studies, under half trace to an unresolved V gene, and the reason for the others is unknown. The sample table lists a few million clones, just under 95% of them with a count of one. 0.3% to 0.4% of the sample belongs to the ten largest clones. The sample comprised naive CD4+ T cells from PBMCs. What the cell subset or site label conveys for this sample: CD45RA+ positively selected. The receptors originated from a man in his late teens or twenties in good health. Some clones in this sample may be carry-over from other donors' samples.

This sequence joins TRBV5-1 and TRBJ1-2; D might be TRBD1 (5 bases). The CDR3 consists of 16 residues. CDR1 is SGHRS, CDR2 YFSETQ, per germline. V was clipped by 0 bases and J by 7 bases, with 19 bases between them. This CDR3 reads CASSLDRTGGYVGYTF. In nucleotides, the CDR3 is TGCGCCAGCAGCTTGGACCGGACGGGGGGGTACGTTGGCTACACCTTC.

The rearrangement joins TRBV11-1 to TRBJ2-2, with D possibly matching TRBD2 (6 bases). The CDR3 totals 18 residues. Germline loops: CDR1 SGHAT, CDR2 FQDESV (reference sequence). The germline V and J ends were trimmed by 5 bases and 3 bases, with 22 bases remaining between them. The CDR3 nucleotides are TGTGCCAGCAGCCCGGGCCTCTTTGGCGGGAAGTACACCGGGGAGCTGTTTTTT. Translated: CASSPGLFGGKYTGELFF. The variable domain in full, completed from reference TRBV11-1 and TRBJ2-2, reads EAEVAQSPRYKITEKSQAVAFWCDPISGHATLYWYRQILGQGPELLVQFQDESVVDDSQLPKDRFSAERLKGVDSTLKIQPAELGDSAMYLCASSPGLFGGKYTGELFFGEGSRLTVL.

J is TRBJ2-7 and V is TRBV2; 8 positions agree with TRBD2. The trim removed 7 bases at V and 0 bases at J, leaving 8 bases unmatched. The CDR3 covers 15 residues. Germline assignment: CDR1 SNHLY and CDR2 FYNNEI. The CDR3 DNA sequence: TGTGCCAGCACTGAGGAAGCGGGGGCCTCCTACGAGCAGTACTTC. Protein sequence: CASTEEAGASYEQYF.

V usage is TRBV5-1 and J usage is TRBJ2-1; TRBD2 aligns across 11 bases. The CDR3 covers 15 residues. Germline loops: CDR1 SGHRS, CDR2 YFSETQ. V shed 4 bases and J 5 bases; nucleotides not matched to a gene: 5. CDR3 nucleotide sequence: TGCGCCAGCAGCAAGATAGCGGGAGGGGACAATGAGCAGTTCTTC. Translated: CASSKIAGGDNEQFF.

The chain has TRBV28 and TRBJ2-2, with D unresolved. This CDR3 contains 17 residues. The germline V and J ends were trimmed by 6 bases and 1 base, with 18 bases remaining between them. The germline V gene encodes CDR1 MDHEN and CDR2 SYDVKM. This CDR3 is CASSPNVGKGNTGELFF. The CDR3 nucleotides are TGTGCCAGCAGCCCTAACGTGGGGAAGGGGAACACCGGGGAGCTGTTTTTT.

This clone was picked up one time. This chain's CDR3 is CASSFTGGIGGYTF. The CDR3 coding sequence is TGTGCCAGCAGTTTTACTGGGGGTATCGGTGGCTACACCTTC. This rearrangement joins TRBV27 to TRBJ1-2; maybe TRBD1 (5 bases). This CDR3 has 14 amino acids. Trimming left V 3 bases short and J 7 bases short, with 15 bases between. CDR1 and CDR2 from the germline V gene are MNHEY and SMNVEV (reference sequence).

This sequence joins TRBV11-2 and TRBJ2-7; 9 bases map to TRBD1. The CDR3 totals 15 residues. Germline V gene lookup returns CDR1 SGHAT and CDR2 FQNNGV. V lost 4 bases, J lost 3 bases, and 7 bases stayed unmatched. The CDR3 spells CASSYLGQGGYEQYF. The CDR3 nucleotides read TGTGCCAGCAGCTATCTGGGACAGGGAGGCTACGAGCAGTACTTC.

The chain has TRBV28 and TRBJ1-2, with D possibly being TRBD1 (5 bases). The CDR3 is 13 residues long. Between the trimmed V and J ends, which lost 6 bases and 4 bases, there was a span of 12 bases. Germline V CDR1 and CDR2: MDHEN, SYDVKM. CDR3 region: CASRGGAVYGYTF. CDR3 coding DNA: TGTGCCAGCAGGGGAGGGGCGGTCTATGGCTACACCTTC.

This chain joins TRBV7-2 and TRBJ2-5; 7 nucleotides match TRBD1. Trimming took 5 bases from V and 4 from J; bases not matched to a gene: 10. Germline V gene sequence: CDR1 SGHTA, CDR2 FQGNSA. CDR3 length equals 15 residues. CDR3 protein: CASSRGQFVLETQYF. The CDR3, as DNA: TGTGCCAGCAGCAGGGGACAGTTCGTCTTAGAGACCCAGTACTTC. Drawing the rest from reference TRBV7-2 and TRBJ2-5, the complete variable domain is GAGVSQSPSNKVTEKGKDVELRCDPISGHTALYWYRQSLGQGLEFLIYFQGNSAPDKSGLPSDRFSAERTGGSVSTLTIQRTQQEDSAVYLCASSRGQFVLETQYFGPGTRLLVL.

The V call is TRBV19, the J call TRBJ2-2; unclear D gene. V dropped 1 base and J dropped 1 base, with 10 bases sitting between them. The germline V gene has CDR1 LNHDA and CDR2 SQIVND (reference sequence). The CDR3 loop spans 16 amino acids. CDR3: CASSIGFSGNTGELFF. For the CDR3, the DNA is TGTGCCAGTAGTATAGGCTTCTCAGGGAACACCGGGGAGCTGTTTTTT.

The chain recombines TRBV5-1 with TRBJ2-1; 8 nucleotides align to TRBD2. The CDR3 has 14 residues. Trimming removed 6 bases from V and 3 bases from J; junction bases left unmatched: 5. The germline gives CDR1 SGHRS, CDR2 YFSETQ. Written as DNA, the CDR3 is TGCGCCAGCACCCCGACTAGCGACTACAATGAGCAGTTCTTC. This gives the protein CASTPTSDYNEQFF.

V is TRBV28 and J is TRBJ2-5; D may be TRBD1 (6 bases). V lost 5 bases and J lost 7, with 20 bases in between. The CDR3 spans 15 residues. Germline V gene sequence: CDR1 MDHEN, CDR2 SYDVKM. The CDR3 DNA reads TGTGCCAGCAGTCTCGTACCGACAGGATCCAGGACCCAGTACTTC. Translating gives CASSLVPTGSRTQYF.

This sequence joins TRBV6-1 and TRBJ1-2; perhaps TRBD1 as D (6 bases). CDR3 length: 15 amino acids. Germline V gene data show CDR1 as MNHNS and CDR2 as SASEGT. Trimming removed 4 bases from V and 4 bases from J, with 16 bases in between. In DNA, the CDR3 is TGTGCCAGCAGTGTCAACCGGGACACCCTCTATGGCTACACCTTC. Protein sequence: CASSVNRDTLYGYTF.

The chain has TRBV7-9 and TRBJ2-1; D is undetermined. Trimming took off 5 bases at V and 6 bases at J, with 17 bases between the two ends. Germline loops: CDR1 SEHNR, CDR2 FQNEAQ (reference sequence). The length of the CDR3 is 15 residues. This chain's CDR3 is CASSLARPISNEQFF. CDR3 bases: TGTGCCAGCAGCCTGGCGCGACCGATAAGCAATGAGCAGTTCTTC.

V usage is TRBV27 and J usage is TRBJ2-2; 13 bases agree with TRBD2. The CDR3 is 15 amino acids. V lost 7 bases, J lost 5 bases, and 4 bases stayed unmatched. Germline CDR1 reads MNHEY; CDR2 reads SMNVEV (reference sequence). The CDR3 DNA follows: TGTGCCAGCACTCGACTAGCGGGAGGTACCGGGGAGCTGTTTTTT. Amino acids: CASTRLAGGTGELFF.

CDR3 region: CASRDLLFYEQYF. The CDR3 coding sequence is TGTGCCAGCCGGGACCTCTTATTCTACGAGCAGTACTTC. This chain joins TRBV30 and TRBJ2-7; D may correspond to TRBD1 or TRBD2 (5 bases each). V was trimmed by 8 bases and J by 3 bases, leaving 17 bases between them. The CDR3 is made up of 13 amino acids. In germline, CDR1 is GTSNPN, CDR2 SVGIG (reference sequence).

V usage is TRBV25-1 and J usage is TRBJ2-7; D could derive from TRBD1 or TRBD2 (5 bases each). Germline V CDR1 and CDR2: MGHDK, SYGVNS. Trimming cost V 5 bases and J 6 bases, with 17 bases left between them. The CDR3 is made up of 14 amino acids. As DNA, the CDR3 is TGTGCCAGCAGTCACCGGGACCCTTCCAGCGAGCAGTACTTC. Translating it yields CASSHRDPSSEQYF.

The chain recombines TRBV28 with TRBJ1-5; D gene ambiguous. CDR1 and CDR2 from the germline V gene are MDHEN and SYDVKM. The CDR3 totals 13 residues. Trimming pared 6 bases from V and 0 bases from J, leaving 6 bases between. CDR3 in DNA: TGTGCCAGCAGGGCCTTTAGCAATCAGCCCCAGCATTTT. This codes for CASRAFSNQPQHF.

Here the CDR3 DNA reads TGTGCCAGCAGCTTGTATCCGGGGACAGATACGCAGTATTTT. The encoded protein is CASSLYPGTDTQYF. V and J are TRBV5-4 and TRBJ2-3; TRBD2 might be the D (5 bases). The germline V gene encodes CDR1 SGHNT and CDR2 YYREEE (reference sequence). This CDR3 region has 14 residues. Trimming stripped 1 base from V and 3 bases from J, with 9 bases between.

To note about this clone: This sample also contains other DNA sequences that code for the same CDR3. The CDR3 DNA is TGTGCCAGCAGCGTAGCCGGAAACACCATATATTTT. Encoded protein: CASSVAGNTIYF. The chain combines TRBV9 with TRBJ1-3; D not resolved. The CDR3 is 12 amino acids. From germline, CDR1 is SGDLS and CDR2 YYNGEE. The V end was cut by 0 bases, the J end by 4 bases, with 2 bases between.

This rearrangement joins TRBV2 to TRBJ2-3; D might be TRBD1 or TRBD2, each matching 5 bases. This CDR3 comprises 15 residues. Trimming removed 5 bases from V and 2 bases from J, with 14 bases in between. Germline V gives CDR1 SNHLY, CDR2 FYNNEI. The CDR3 reads CASSFRDPFTDTQYF. CDR3 sequence (DNA): TGTGCCAGCAGTTTCCGGGACCCGTTCACAGATACGCAGTATTTT.

The chain couples TRBV19 to TRBJ1-5; 10 bases line up with TRBD1. The CDR3 runs to 14 residues. V lost 3 bases and J lost 5; bases outside the gene matches: 1. The germline V gene has CDR1 LNHDA and CDR2 SQIVND (reference sequence). The CDR3 here is CASSMGQGYQPQHF. As DNA, the CDR3 is TGTGCCAGTAGTATGGGACAGGGGTATCAGCCCCAGCATTTT.

This chain links TRBV11-2 with TRBJ2-3; D may be TRBD1 (6 bases). Germline V lookup: CDR1 SGHAT, CDR2 FQNNGV. The CDR3 extends over 14 amino acids. V shed 4 bases and J shed 5 bases, with 13 bases lying between them. This CDR3 reads CASSSRQAGDTQYF. In DNA, the CDR3 is TGTGCCAGCAGCTCGAGACAGGCGGGAGATACGCAGTATTTT.

A single count supports this clone. This rearrangement joins TRBV18 to TRBJ2-4; 10 bases match TRBD1. V shed 3 bases and J 3 bases; nucleotides not matched to a gene: 11. The V gene's germline CDR1 is KGHSH and CDR2 LQKENI. The CDR3 has 18 amino acids. The CDR3: CASSPILGQGIGKNIQYF. As DNA, the CDR3 is TGTGCCAGCTCACCCATATTGGGACAGGGGATTGGCAAAAACATTCAGTACTTC.